This T cell receptor beta chain emerged from a study of blood T cell repertoires in COVID-19. The CDR3 sequence is 15 residues long. The V and J ends lost 1 base and 0 bases respectively, with 10 bases between them. Germline V gene lookup returns CDR1 SGHTA and CDR2 FQGNSA. The data were produced by immunoSEQ multiplex PCR, yet TCRdb's version contains in-frame clones alone and is incomplete. Among 310,000 or so clones listed, roughly 84% were seen once. The TCR comes from a man aged 50-59 years with active or convalescent COVID-19. The sequenced sample consisted of peripheral blood. The chain is built from TRBV7-2 and TRBJ2-7; weak D call: TRBD2 (5 bases). The CDR3 region is CASSLVAGTSYEQYF. In nucleotides, the CDR3 is TGTGCCAGCAGCTTAGTTGCGGGTACCTCCTACGAGCAGTACTTC. Using reference TRBV7-2 and TRBJ2-7 for the parts outside the CDR3, the full variable domain is GAGVSQSPSNKVTEKGKDVELRCDPISGHTALYWYRQSLGQGLEFLIYFQGNSAPDKSGLPSDRFSAERTGGSVSTLTIQRTQQEDSAVYLCASSLVAGTSYEQYFGPGTRLTVT.